One sample yielded the 6 T cell receptor beta chains listed below, sequenced in a study of Tregs in tolerant kidney transplant recipients. Only in-frame clones appear in the TCRdb table, and some are missing; sequencing was by immunoSEQ multiplex PCR. The top ten hold about 2.3% of the sample, which has around 30,000 clones, 82% seen once. These TCRs are of unknown antigen specificity. The sample consisted of Tregs from blood cultured with allogeneic cells. These TCRs come from a human donor in good health.

This chain uses TRBV4-2 with TRBJ2-3; D perhaps matches TRBD2 (6 bases). Germline CDR1 is LGHNA and CDR2 is YNFKEQ. Trimming took 1 base from V and 0 from J, leaving 17 bases between them. The CDR3 loop spans 18 amino acids. CDR3 sequence reads: CASSQGDGSGYSTDTQYF. As DNA, the CDR3 is TGTGCCAGCAGCCAAGGGGACGGGAGTGGTTATAGCACAGATACGCAGTATTTT.

The V and J genes are TRBV7-2 and TRBJ2-7; a weak D match, TRBD2 (7 bases). The V and J ends lost 2 bases and 6 bases respectively, with 14 bases between them. The CDR3 is made up of 14 amino acids. Germline values: CDR1 SGHTA, CDR2 FQGNSA. The CDR3 coding sequence is TGTGCCAGCAGCTTACTAGGGGGGGGCCGCGAGCAGTACTTC. Its translation: CASSLLGGGREQYF.

As regards this clone: Other DNA sequences in this sample translate to the same CDR3. Here the CDR3 reads CASSLPAYEQYF. The CDR3 nucleotides are TGCGCCAGCAGCTTACCAGCCTACGAGCAGTACTTC. V and J are TRBV5-1 and TRBJ2-7; D gene ambiguous. This CDR3 is built from 12 residues. Looked up from germline, CDR1 is SGHRS and CDR2 is YFSETQ. V was clipped by 2 bases and J by 2 bases, with 5 bases between them.

In its sample, this clone was seen a few times. The chain couples TRBV7-6 to TRBJ1-6, with 11 bases that match TRBD1. Germline V gene sequence: CDR1 SGHVS, CDR2 FNYEAQ. The CDR3 is made up of 14 amino acids. Losses at the gene ends were 4 bases for V and 8 bases for J; bases not matched to a gene: 1. The CDR3 nucleotides are TGTGCCAGCAGCTGGGGACAGGGGGATTCACCCCTCCACTTT. It specifies CASSWGQGDSPLHF.

Notes on this clone: At one end the junction does not follow the germline gene, possibly because of a read error. The J gene is TRBJ2-2, the V gene TRBV15, with 11 bases identical to TRBD2. The CDR3 has 15 amino acids. Germline V lookup: CDR1 LNHNV, CDR2 YYDKDF (reference sequence). This CDR3 reads CATSRGLAGHRGAVF. The CDR3 DNA reads TGTGCCACCAGCAGAGGACTAGCGGGACACCGGGGAGCTGTTTTT.

The V call is TRBV5-1, the J call TRBJ1-1; no clear D. Trimming left V 0 bases short and J 3 bases short, with 12 bases between. The CDR3 has 15 residues. Germline V gives CDR1 SGHRS, CDR2 YFSETQ. For the CDR3, the DNA is TGCGCCAGCAGCTTGGCCGGGGTGTGGTACACTGAAGCTTTCTTT. Its translation: CASSLAGVWYTEAFF. Using reference TRBV5-1 and TRBJ1-1 for the parts outside the CDR3, the full variable domain is KAGVTQTPRYLIKTRGQQVTLSCSPISGHRSVSWYQQTPGQGLQFLFEYFSETQRNKGNFPGRFSGRQFSNSRSEMNVSTLELGDSALYLCASSLAGVWYTEAFFGQGTRLTVV.